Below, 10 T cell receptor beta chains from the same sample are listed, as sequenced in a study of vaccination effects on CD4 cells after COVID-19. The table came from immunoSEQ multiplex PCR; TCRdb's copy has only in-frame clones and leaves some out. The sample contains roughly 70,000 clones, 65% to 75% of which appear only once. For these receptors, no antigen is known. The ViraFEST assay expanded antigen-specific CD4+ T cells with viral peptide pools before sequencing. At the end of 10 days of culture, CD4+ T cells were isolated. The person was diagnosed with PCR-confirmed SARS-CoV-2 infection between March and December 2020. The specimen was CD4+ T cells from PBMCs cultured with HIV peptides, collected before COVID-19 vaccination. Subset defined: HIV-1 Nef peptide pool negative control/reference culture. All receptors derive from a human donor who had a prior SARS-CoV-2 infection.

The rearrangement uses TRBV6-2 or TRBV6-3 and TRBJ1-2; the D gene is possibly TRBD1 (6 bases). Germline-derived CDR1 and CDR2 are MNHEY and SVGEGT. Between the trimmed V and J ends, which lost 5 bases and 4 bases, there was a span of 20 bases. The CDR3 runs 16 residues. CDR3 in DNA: TGTGCCAGCAGTAAGGACCAACCGACAGGAGCCTATGGCTACACCTTC. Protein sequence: CASSKDQPTGAYGYTF.

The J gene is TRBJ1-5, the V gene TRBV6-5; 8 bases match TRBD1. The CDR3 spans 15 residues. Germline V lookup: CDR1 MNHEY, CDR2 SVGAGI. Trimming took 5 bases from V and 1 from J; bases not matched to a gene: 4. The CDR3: CASSTTGVSNQPQHF. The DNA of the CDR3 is TGTGCCAGCAGTACGACAGGGGTGAGCAATCAGCCCCAGCATTTT.

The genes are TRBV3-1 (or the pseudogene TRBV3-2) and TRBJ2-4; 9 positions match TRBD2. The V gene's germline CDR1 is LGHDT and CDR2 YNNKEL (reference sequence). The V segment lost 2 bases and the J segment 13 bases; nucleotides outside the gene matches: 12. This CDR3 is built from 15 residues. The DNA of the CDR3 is TGTGCCAGCAGCCAAAGACCAGCGGGGGGCCCCGTCCAGTACTTC. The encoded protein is CASSQRPAGGPVQYF.

In DNA, the CDR3 is TGTGCCAGCAGAGCTCCGGTCGAAAACATTCAGTACTTC. Protein sequence: CASRAPVENIQYF. This chain links TRBV25-1 with TRBJ2-4, with D unresolved. Trimming stripped 6 bases from V and 5 bases from J, with 11 bases between. CDR3 length: 13 amino acids. The germline CDR1 and CDR2 sequences are MGHDK and SYGVNS.

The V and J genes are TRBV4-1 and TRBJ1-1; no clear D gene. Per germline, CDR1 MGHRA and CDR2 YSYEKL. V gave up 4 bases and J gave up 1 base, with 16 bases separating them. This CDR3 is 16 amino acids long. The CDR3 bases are TGCGCCAGCAGCCTGACTTATCGTGCCGGGAACACTGAAGCTTTCTTT. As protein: CASSLTYRAGNTEAFF.

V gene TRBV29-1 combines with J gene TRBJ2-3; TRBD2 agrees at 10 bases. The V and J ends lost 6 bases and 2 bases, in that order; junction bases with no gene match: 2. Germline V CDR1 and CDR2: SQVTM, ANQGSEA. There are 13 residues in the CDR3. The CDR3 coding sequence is TGCAGCGTGGGACTAGCGTCCACAGATACGCAGTATTTT. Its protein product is CSVGLASTDTQYF.

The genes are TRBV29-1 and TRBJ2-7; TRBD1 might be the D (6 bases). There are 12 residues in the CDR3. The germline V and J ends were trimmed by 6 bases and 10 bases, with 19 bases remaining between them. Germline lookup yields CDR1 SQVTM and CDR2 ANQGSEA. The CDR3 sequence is CSVGAMAGEQYF. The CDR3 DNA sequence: TGCAGCGTGGGGGCCATGGCAGGCGAACAGTACTTC.

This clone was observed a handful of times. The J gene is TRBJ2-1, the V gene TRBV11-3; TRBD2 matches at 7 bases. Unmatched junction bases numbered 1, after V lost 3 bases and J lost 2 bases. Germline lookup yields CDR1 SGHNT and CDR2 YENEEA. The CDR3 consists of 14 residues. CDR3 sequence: CASSFAGAYNEQFF. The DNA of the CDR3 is TGTGCCAGCAGCTTCGCGGGGGCCTACAATGAGCAGTTCTTC.

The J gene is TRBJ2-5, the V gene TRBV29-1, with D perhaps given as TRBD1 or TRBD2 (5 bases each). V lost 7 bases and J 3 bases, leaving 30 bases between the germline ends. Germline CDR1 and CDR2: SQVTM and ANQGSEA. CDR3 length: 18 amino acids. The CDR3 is CSAPSPLPGPPWEETQYF. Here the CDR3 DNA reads TGCAGCGCTCCCTCGCCATTACCGGGACCCCCCTGGGAAGAGACCCAGTACTTC.

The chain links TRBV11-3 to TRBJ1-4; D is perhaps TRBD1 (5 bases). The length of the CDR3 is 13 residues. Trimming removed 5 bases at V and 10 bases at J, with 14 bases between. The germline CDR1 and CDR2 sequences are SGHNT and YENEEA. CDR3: CASSRTSGGKLFF. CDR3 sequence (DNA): TGTGCCAGCAGCCGGACCTCTGGGGGAAAACTGTTTTTT.